These T cell receptor beta chains were read from a single sample in a study of regulatory T cells in long-lasting Graves disease. TCRdb re-called the multiplex PCR reads through MiXCR, storing one row per CDR3 protein. Of a few hundred thousand distinct CDR3 sequences in the sample, roughly 17% were seen once. These data also featured in a second study, about T cells in Graves' hyperthyroidism and ophthalmopathy.

The source material was peripheral blood mononuclear cells (PBMCs), sampled at new diagnosis, from a patient treated with antithyroid drugs. Every receptor here comes from a woman under 30 with Graves disease. Each CDR3 is given with its conserved first and last residue. Each record gives: J gene, D gene, V gene, clone size, CDR3 protein, CDR3 DNA. A D gene is named only where the DNA matches it firmly. The size field reads how often the clone was seen (once, few, many) or a class if it is expanded.

TRBJ2-7 | NA | TRBV6-5 | many | CASSYPSVGGLSYEQYF | TGTGCCAGCAGTTACCCTTCGGTGGGGGGTTTATCCTACGAGCAGTACTTC
TRBJ1-6 | NA | TRBV7-2 | many | CASSFDPSAPLHF | TGTGCCAGCAGCTTCGACCCATCCGCACCCCTCCACTTT
TRBJ1-4 | NA | TRBV2 | many | CASSPIRGRVTNEKLFF | TGTGCCAGCAGTCCTATCAGGGGCCGCGTAACTAATGAAAAACTGTTTTTT
TRBJ2-7 | TRBD2 | TRBV13 | many | CASSSSGGALTYEQYF | TGTGCCAGCAGCTCTAGCGGGGGGGCCCTGACCTACGAGCAGTACTTC
TRBJ2-1 | NA | TRBV28 | many | CASIGNEQFF | TGTGCCAGCATTGGGAATGAGCAGTTCTTC
TRBJ2-3 | NA | TRBV6-9 | many | CASSSGTSTDTQYF | TGTGCCAGCAGTTCCGGGACTAGCACAGATACGCAGTATTTT
TRBJ2-2 | NA | TRBV12-3/TRBV12-4 | many | CASRLTIMGANTGELFF | TGTGCCAGCAGGTTGACTATTATGGGGGCGAACACCGGGGAGCTGTTTTTT
TRBJ1-2 | NA | TRBV7-2 | many | CASSLLPQAHGYTF | TGTGCCAGCAGCTTACTACCCCAGGCCCATGGCTACACCTTC
TRBJ2-1 | TRBD1 | TRBV7-9 | many | CASSTGQGNNEQFF | TGTGCCAGCAGCACAGGACAGGGAAACAATGAGCAGTTCTTC
TRBJ2-1 | NA | TRBV7-2 | many | CASSFTLASYNEQFF | TGTGCCAGCAGCTTTACTCTGGCTTCCTACAATGAGCAGTTCTTC